A single sample gave rise to the 9 T cell receptor beta chains below, sequenced in a study of blood T cell repertoires in COVID-19. TCRdb's table, derived via immunoSEQ multiplex PCR, lists solely in-frame clones and lacks some. The repertoire holds approximately 240,000 clones, with around four fifths as singletons. Sequenced material: peripheral blood. The source is a woman aged 40 to 50 with active or convalescent COVID-19.

The genes are TRBV30 and TRBJ2-2; 12 bases are shared with TRBD2. There are 19 residues in the CDR3. Germline V gene data show CDR1 as GTSNPN and CDR2 as SVGIG (reference sequence). V lost 1 base and J lost 2; bases outside the gene matches: 11. CDR3 region: CAWSDPPPGLAGNTGELFF. The CDR3 bases are TGTGCCTGGAGTGACCCCCCCCCGGGACTAGCGGGTAACACCGGGGAGCTGTTTTTT.

The chain has TRBV10-2 and TRBJ2-7, with 11 nucleotides matching TRBD2. Germline V CDR1 and CDR2: WSHSY, SAAADI. The CDR3 has 14 amino acids. The junction had 8 bases not matched to a gene; V was cut back by 7 bases and J by 6 bases. The CDR3 region has the DNA TGCGCCAGCACAACGGGGCTAGCGGGGGGCGAGCAGTACGTC. Amino acids: CASTTGLAGGEQYV.

V gene TRBV29-1 combines with J gene TRBJ2-3; 7 nucleotides agree with TRBD1. The junction had 4 bases not matched to a gene; V was cut back by 4 bases and J by 3 bases. CDR3 length: 13 amino acids. The germline V gene encodes CDR1 SQVTM and CDR2 ANQGSEA. For the CDR3, the DNA is TGCAGCGTTGGACAGGGTTTGACAGATACGCAGTATTTT. Its protein is CSVGQGLTDTQYF.

The genes are TRBV7-9 and TRBJ1-4; D gene ambiguous. Germline V gene data show CDR1 as SEHNR and CDR2 as FQNEAQ (reference sequence). This CDR3 comprises 14 residues. Trimming removed 5 bases from V and 5 bases from J, with 12 bases in between. Written as DNA, the CDR3 is TGTGCCAGCAGCCGGACTTTCCAAAATGAAAAACTGTTTTTT. Encoded protein: CASSRTFQNEKLFF.

Only one count was recorded for this clone. J is TRBJ1-2 and V is TRBV19, with no clear D. V lost 6 bases and J 6 bases, leaving 23 bases between the germline ends. CDR3 length: 16 amino acids. The germline V gene has CDR1 LNHDA and CDR2 SQIVND (reference sequence). CDR3 residues: CASSDSRGPIRDGYTF. CDR3 DNA sequence: TGTGCCAGTAGCGATTCCCGGGGTCCCATAAGGGATGGCTACACCTTC.

The chain has TRBV6-1 and TRBJ2-1; D unclear. Germline values: CDR1 MNHNS, CDR2 SASEGT. V gave up 4 bases and J gave up 1 base, with 17 bases separating them. The CDR3 length is 17 residues. In DNA, the CDR3 is TGTGCCAGCAGTGTTGAAGTTACGGGTAAATCCTACAATGAGCAGTTCTTC. Translating it yields CASSVEVTGKSYNEQFF.

For the CDR3, the DNA is TGCGCCAGCAGCTTAACCGGGACAGGGTATAGGGGGGATAATTCACCCCTCCACTTT. Its protein is CASSLTGTGYRGDNSPLHF. The chain couples TRBV5-1 to TRBJ1-6; 9 nucleotides match TRBD1. Trimming took 2 bases from V and 5 from J; bases not matched to a gene: 14. The germline V gene encodes CDR1 SGHRS and CDR2 YFSETQ. The CDR3 consists of 19 residues.

This clone was seen a single time. The chain joins TRBV28 to TRBJ1-6, with D unresolved. Trimming shortened V by 5 bases and J by 4 bases, and 12 bases separated the two germline ends. CDR3 length equals 15 residues. CDR1 is MDHEN, CDR2 SYDVKM, per germline. CDR3 sequence reads: CASSTPEVYNSPLHF. The CDR3 DNA sequence: TGTGCCAGCAGTACCCCTGAGGTGTATAATTCACCCCTCCACTTT.

V and J are TRBV4-1 and TRBJ1-2; D is possibly TRBD1 (6 bases). V lost 2 bases and J 4 bases, leaving 8 bases between the germline ends. The CDR3 has 13 residues. Germline V lookup: CDR1 MGHRA, CDR2 YSYEKL. The CDR3 DNA follows: TGCGCCAGCAGCCAAACAGGGACCTATGGCTACACCTTC. Its translation is CASSQTGTYGYTF.